Listed below are T cell receptor beta chains from one sample, sequenced in a study of cytomegalovirus exposure and HLA in healthy donors. TCRdb keeps only in-frame clones here, not all; method: immunoSEQ multiplex PCR. The table records 90,000 to 130,000 clones, around 88% of them present only once. Sample: PBMCs. Every receptor here comes from a man between 40 and 49 years old in good health and CMV-seronegative. Both conserved end residues are part of each CDR3. Fields, in order: J gene, V gene, D gene, CDR3 length, clone size, CDR3 DNA, CDR3 protein. The D gene is left open where the match is weak. Clone size is stated in some rows and not others, as once, few, many or a class when expanded.

J: TRBJ1-2; V: TRBV5-6; D: NA; length: 13; size: NA; DNA: TGTGCCAGCAGCTTTCGTGGGGCGGATGGCTACACCTTC; CDR3: CASSFRGADGYTF
J: TRBJ1-4; V: TRBV10-3; D: TRBD1; length: 14; size: NA; DNA: TGTGCCATCAGCGATGGGACAGAGAGTGAAAAACTGTTTTTT; CDR3: CAISDGTESEKLFF
J: TRBJ2-2; V: TRBV28; D: TRBD2; length: 18; size: once; DNA: TGTGCCAGCAGACCTTACCTGACTAGCGGGGGGGCCCCCGGGGAGCTGTTTTTT; CDR3: CASRPYLTSGGAPGELFF
J: TRBJ2-2; V: TRBV5-1; D: TRBD1; length: 15; size: NA; DNA: TGCGCCAGCAGCTTGCAGGGGGCCCACACCGGGGAGCTGTTTTTT; CDR3: CASSLQGAHTGELFF
J: TRBJ2-7; V: TRBV6-1; D: NA; length: 14; size: NA; DNA: TGTGCCAGCATTCTGTCGACAGCTTCCTACGAGCAGTACTTC; CDR3: CASILSTASYEQYF
J: TRBJ2-3; V: TRBV10-3; D: NA; length: 14; size: once; DNA: TGTGCCACCTCCCCTAGCGCTAGCACAGATACGCAGTATTTT; CDR3: CATSPSASTDTQYF
J: TRBJ2-7; V: TRBV27; D: TRBD1; length: 18; size: NA; DNA: TGTGCCAGCAGTATCCTTGACAGGGCCCCTATCGCCCTTTACGAGCAGTACTTC; CDR3: CASSILDRAPIALYEQYF
J: TRBJ1-1; V: TRBV14; D: NA; length: 12; size: NA; DNA: TGTGCCAGCAGCCAAGATTGGCGGGAAGCTTTCTTT; CDR3: CASSQDWREAFF
J: TRBJ1-6; V: TRBV20-1; D: NA; length: 10; size: NA; DNA: TGCAGTGCCGTGGGCCTGTCCTCGGACTTT; CDR3: CSAVGLSSDF
J: TRBJ2-7; V: TRBV10-3; D: NA; length: 13; size: NA; DNA: TGTGCCATCAGTGAAAACAGTGTCTTCGAGCAGTACTTC; CDR3: CAISENSVFEQYF
J: TRBJ2-7; V: TRBV7-8; D: TRBD1; length: 18; size: once; DNA: TGTGCCAGCAGCTTAAAAAGAGGGAGCTTGGGACAGACCTACGAGCAGTACTTC; CDR3: CASSLKRGSLGQTYEQYF
J: TRBJ1-6; V: TRBV5-6; D: NA; length: 14; size: NA; DNA: TGTGCCAGCAGCTTGGCCTTAATTGGGGGCCCCCTCCACTTT; CDR3: CASSLALIGGPLHF
J: TRBJ2-3; V: TRBV5-1; D: TRBD2; length: 16; size: NA; DNA: TGCGCCAGCAGCCCTCAGCTAGCGGGGGGCACAGATACGCAGTATTTT; CDR3: CASSPQLAGGTDTQYF
J: TRBJ1-3; V: TRBV7-3; D: NA; length: 13; size: NA; DNA: TGTGCCAGCAGCGCAGGGGTTGGAAACACCATATATTTT; CDR3: CASSAGVGNTIYF
J: TRBJ1-3; V: TRBV4-1; D: NA; length: 15; size: NA; DNA: TGCGCCAGCAGCCAAGTTTCAAGCGGAAGAAACACCATATATTTT; CDR3: CASSQVSSGRNTIYF
J: TRBJ2-3; V: TRBV10-3; D: NA; length: 16; size: NA; DNA: TGTGCCATCAGGGCCGCTAGAGCCGGCGGGGCAGATACGCAGTATTTT; CDR3: CAIRAARAGGADTQYF
J: TRBJ2-5; V: TRBV19; D: TRBD2; length: 15; size: NA; DNA: TGTGCCAGTAGAAGACTAGCGGGGGACCAAGAGACCCAGTACTTC; CDR3: CASRRLAGDQETQYF
J: TRBJ1-1; V: TRBV19; D: NA; length: 14; size: NA; DNA: TGTGCCACCTCCCATGACTGGCGGAACACTGAAGCTTTCTTT; CDR3: CATSHDWRNTEAFF
J: TRBJ1-1; V: TRBV5-1; D: NA; length: 14; size: NA; DNA: TGCGCCAGCAGCTGGGCTGCGGCGGGCACTGAAGCTTTCTTT; CDR3: CASSWAAAGTEAFF
J: TRBJ2-3; V: TRBV6-6; D: NA; length: 14; size: NA; DNA: TGTGCCAGCAGTCAAGTGGGGCTCACAGATACGCAGTATTTT; CDR3: CASSQVGLTDTQYF